Listed below are T cell receptor beta chains from one sample, sequenced in a study of molecular identifiers for immune sequencing clone quantification. TCRdb itself ran the PCR reads through MiXCR, one entry per CDR3 protein. The top ten clones hold under 0.8% of a sample with 490,000 or so distinct CDR3 sequences, 25% of them seen once. Sequenced material: naive CD8+ T cells from blood, with Jurkat cell RNA spiked in. These TCRs come from a human donor in good health. Some libraries in this study had Jurkat cell RNA spiked in. CDR3s include the opening cysteine and the closing phenylalanine or tryptophan. The order of the fields is clone size, D gene, J gene, V gene, CDR3 protein, CDR3 DNA. A D gene is named only where the DNA matches it firmly. The listing skips clone size in some rows; elsewhere it reads once, few, many or a size class.

abundance: .
d_gene: TRBD1
j_gene: TRBJ1-5
v_gene: TRBV6-6
CDR3aa: CASSYSITGDSNQPQHF
CDR3nt: TGTGCCAGCAGTTACTCGATCACAGGGGACAGCAATCAGCCCCAGCATTTT

abundance: .
d_gene: TRBD1
j_gene: TRBJ1-5
v_gene: TRBV27
CDR3aa: CASSLWGQGTQPQHF
CDR3nt: TGTGCCAGCAGTTTATGGGGACAGGGGACGCAGCCCCAGCATTTT

abundance: few
d_gene: .
j_gene: TRBJ2-7
v_gene: TRBV7-9
CDR3aa: CASSGRRDPGYEQYF
CDR3nt: TGTGCCAGCAGCGGTCGGCGGGACCCGGGCTACGAGCAGTACTTC

abundance: once
d_gene: .
j_gene: TRBJ2-2
v_gene: TRBV3-1
CDR3aa: CASSQDRLFDTGELIF
CDR3nt: TGTGCCAGCAGCCAAGACAGGTTATTTGACACCGGGGAGCTGATTTTT

abundance: many
d_gene: .
j_gene: TRBJ2-7
v_gene: TRBV5-1
CDR3aa: CASSLVAGGEQYF
CDR3nt: TGCGCCAGCAGCTTGGTCGCCGGGGGAGAACAGTACTTC

abundance: many
d_gene: TRBD2
j_gene: TRBJ2-7
v_gene: TRBV2
CDR3aa: CASSEERGGAYEQYF
CDR3nt: TGTGCCAGCAGTGAAGAGCGGGGGGGAGCCTACGAGCAGTACTTC

abundance: many
d_gene: .
j_gene: TRBJ2-4
v_gene: TRBV7-9
CDR3aa: CASSLVLGTENIQYF
CDR3nt: TGTGCCAGCAGCTTAGTTCTTGGGACGGAAAACATTCAGTACTTC

abundance: few
d_gene: TRBD1
j_gene: TRBJ1-1
v_gene: TRBV7-9
CDR3aa: CASSLTTGTYGEAFF
CDR3nt: TGTGCCAGCAGCCTGACGACAGGGACTTATGGTGAAGCTTTCTTT

abundance: many
d_gene: .
j_gene: TRBJ1-1
v_gene: TRBV4-1
CDR3aa: CASSQGQGRDTEAFF
CDR3nt: TGCGCCAGCAGCCAAGGGCAGGGTAGGGACACTGAAGCTTTCTTT

abundance: .
d_gene: TRBD1
j_gene: TRBJ1-2
v_gene: TRBV6-4
CDR3aa: CASRSTNGTGIQYGYTF
CDR3nt: TGTGCCAGCCGCTCGACCAACGGGACAGGGATACAGTATGGCTACACCTTC

abundance: few
d_gene: .
j_gene: TRBJ2-7
v_gene: TRBV19
CDR3aa: CASSIDFGLYEQYF
CDR3nt: TGTGCCAGTAGTATAGATTTTGGGTTATACGAGCAGTACTTC

abundance: few
d_gene: TRBD2
j_gene: TRBJ2-3
v_gene: TRBV4-1
CDR3aa: CASSQGPPTSGGPTDTQYF
CDR3nt: TGCGCCAGCAGCCAAGGCCCCCCCACTAGCGGGGGCCCCACAGATACGCAGTATTTT